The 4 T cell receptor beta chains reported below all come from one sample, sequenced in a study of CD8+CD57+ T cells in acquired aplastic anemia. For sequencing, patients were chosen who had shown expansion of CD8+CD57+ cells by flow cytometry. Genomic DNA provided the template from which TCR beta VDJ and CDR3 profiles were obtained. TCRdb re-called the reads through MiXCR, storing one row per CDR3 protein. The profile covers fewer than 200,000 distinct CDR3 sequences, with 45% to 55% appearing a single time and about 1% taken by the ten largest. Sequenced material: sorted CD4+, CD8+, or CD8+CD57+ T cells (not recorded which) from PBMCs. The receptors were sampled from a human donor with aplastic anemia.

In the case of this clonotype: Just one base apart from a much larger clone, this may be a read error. The CDR3 is CASSYVGNCGYTF. The CDR3 nucleotides are TGTGCCAGCAGTTACGTAGGGAACTGTGGCTACACCTTC. The chain carries TRBV7-8 and TRBJ1-2; no definite D call. Germline V gives CDR1 SGHVS, CDR2 FQNEAQ. This CDR3 is 13 amino acids long.

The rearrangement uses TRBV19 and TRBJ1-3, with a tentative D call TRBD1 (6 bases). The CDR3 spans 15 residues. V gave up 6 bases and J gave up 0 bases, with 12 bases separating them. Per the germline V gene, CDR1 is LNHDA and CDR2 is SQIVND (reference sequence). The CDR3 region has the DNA TGTGCCAGTAGACCTACAGGGAGCTCTGGAAACACCATATATTTT. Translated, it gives CASRPTGSSGNTIYF.

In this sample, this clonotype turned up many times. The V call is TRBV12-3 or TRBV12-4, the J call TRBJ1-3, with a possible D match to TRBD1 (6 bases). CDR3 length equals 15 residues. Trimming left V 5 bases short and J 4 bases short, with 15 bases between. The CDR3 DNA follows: TGTGCCAGCAGTCCTCCGGGGGCGGTGGGAAACACCATATATTTT. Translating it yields CASSPPGAVGNTIYF.

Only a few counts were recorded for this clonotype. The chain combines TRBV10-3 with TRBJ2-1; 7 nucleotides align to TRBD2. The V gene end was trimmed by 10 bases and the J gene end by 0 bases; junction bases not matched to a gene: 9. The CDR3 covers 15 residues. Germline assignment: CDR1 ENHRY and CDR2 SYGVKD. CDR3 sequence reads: CATGRRGSSYNEQFF. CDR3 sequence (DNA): TGTGCCACCGGAAGGCGGGGGAGCTCCTACAATGAGCAGTTCTTC.